This T cell receptor beta chain is drawn from a study of cytomegalovirus exposure and HLA in healthy donors. Looking at the study overall: Findings of an earlier analysis included some 120 million unique TCR beta sequences from 180 million or so T cells. General study results and limits: A link between a missense DCLRE1C variant and TCR beta V- and J-gene trimming emerged from a later analysis.

Note on this clone: Its specificity is unknown.

The CDR3 is 13 residues long. The V gene lost 2 bases and the J gene lost 5 bases, with 7 bases spanning the gap. Germline V gene sequence: CDR1 ENHRY, CDR2 SYGVKD. The PCR employed 60 Vbeta primers together with 13 Jbeta primers. Profiling relied on immunoSEQ multiplex PCR, and the TCRdb table lists in-frame clones only, not all of them. The sample gives under 200,000 clones, 80% of which show up once; under 6% is in the top ten. The genes are TRBV10-3 and TRBJ1-5; D perhaps matches TRBD1 (5 bases). The source of this sequence is a man aged 25 to 45 in good health and CMV-seronegative. Sequencing used PBMCs. CDR3 in amino acids: CAISEIGDQPQHF. The CDR3 DNA is TGTGCCATCAGTGAGATAGGGGATCAGCCCCAGCATTTT.